This TCR beta chain was observed in a study of identical twins. This clonotype was picked up a small number of times. Antigen: not known. Overall study results and limits: Compared with models, monozygotic twins showed more out-of-frame TCR alpha sharing.

TCRdb recomputed calls from the 5' RACE reads with MiXCR, one row per CDR3 protein. The repertoire holds 1.5 million to 2 million distinct CDR3 sequences, 32% seen once, with about 0.27% in the top ten. The receptor was derived from a newborn girl in good health. The specimen was cord blood.

Written as DNA, the CDR3 is TGTGCCAGCAGTTATTTAACAGGGGCGTATGGCTACACCTTC. Protein: CASSYLTGAYGYTF. The chain links TRBV2 to TRBJ1-2, with 7 bases aligning to TRBD1. Per germline, CDR1 SNHLY and CDR2 FYNNEI. The ends lost 5 bases at V and 5 bases at J; junction bases unmatched: 8. CDR3 size: 14 residues.